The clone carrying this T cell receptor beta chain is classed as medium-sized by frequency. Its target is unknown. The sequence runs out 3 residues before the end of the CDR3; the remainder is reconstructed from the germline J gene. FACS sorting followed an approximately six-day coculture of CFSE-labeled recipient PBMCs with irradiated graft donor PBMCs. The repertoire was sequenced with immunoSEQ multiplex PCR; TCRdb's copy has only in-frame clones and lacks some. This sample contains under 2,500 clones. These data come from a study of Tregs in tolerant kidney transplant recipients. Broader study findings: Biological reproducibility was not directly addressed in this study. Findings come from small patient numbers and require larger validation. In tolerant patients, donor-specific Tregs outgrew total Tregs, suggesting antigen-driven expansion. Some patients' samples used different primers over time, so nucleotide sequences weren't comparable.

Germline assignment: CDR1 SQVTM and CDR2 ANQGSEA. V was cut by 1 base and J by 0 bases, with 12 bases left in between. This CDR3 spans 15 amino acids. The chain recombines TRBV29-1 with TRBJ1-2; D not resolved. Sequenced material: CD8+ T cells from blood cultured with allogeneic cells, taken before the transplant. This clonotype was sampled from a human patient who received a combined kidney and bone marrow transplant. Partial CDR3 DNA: TGCAGCGTTGAAGTTAGTACAGTTACTAACTATGGC. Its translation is CSVEVSTVTNYG. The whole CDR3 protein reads CSVEVSTVTNYGYTF.